Listed below are T cell receptor beta chains from one sample, sequenced in a study of cytomegalovirus exposure and HLA in healthy donors. Profiled with immunoSEQ multiplex PCR; TCRdb holds only in-frame clones, not every one. The profile shows approximately 180,000 clones, 81% of them singletons. Sequenced material: PBMCs. The receptor set was obtained from a man younger than 35 in good health and CMV-seronegative. The CDR3 runs from the conserved cysteine through the conserved F or W. The order of the fields is V gene, D gene, CDR3 length, clone size, J gene, CDR3 DNA, CDR3 protein. D genes are given only for firm matches. Size tells how often a clone was seen (once, few, many) or the class of an expanded clone, and some rows leave it out.

V: TRBV19
D: TRBD1
length: 16
size: .
J: TRBJ2-3
DNA: TGTGCCAGTAGGACACCAGGGACAGGCCCCCCAGATACGCAGTATTTT
CDR3: CASRTPGTGPPDTQYF

V: TRBV30
D: .
length: 13
size: .
J: TRBJ1-6
DNA: TGTGCCTGGACGGGCCAGGGCTCTTCACCCCTCCACTTT
CDR3: CAWTGQGSSPLHF

V: TRBV10-1
D: .
length: 16
size: .
J: TRBJ2-3
DNA: TGCGCCAGCAGTGAGTCCACAGGGAGGGCCACAGATACGCAGTATTTT
CDR3: CASSESTGRATDTQYF

V: TRBV15
D: .
length: 14
size: .
J: TRBJ2-5
DNA: TGTGCCACCACGGACGGGGTCTGGGGAGAGACCCAGTACTTC
CDR3: CATTDGVWGETQYF

V: TRBV7-6
D: .
length: 15
size: .
J: TRBJ2-3
DNA: TGTGCCAGCAGCTTAGTCGCTGCGAGGACAGATACGCAGTATTTT
CDR3: CASSLVAARTDTQYF

V: TRBV7-9
D: TRBD1
length: 15
size: .
J: TRBJ2-7
DNA: TGTGCCAGCAGCTTAAGGGGACAGGGTTCCTACGAGCAGTACTTC
CDR3: CASSLRGQGSYEQYF

V: TRBV5-1
D: .
length: 14
size: .
J: TRBJ2-1
DNA: TGCGCCAGCAGCTCTGGACTTATTTACAATGAGCAGTTCTTC
CDR3: CASSSGLIYNEQFF

V: TRBV30
D: TRBD1
length: 14
size: .
J: TRBJ1-5
DNA: TGTGCCTGGAGTACGGGACAGGCAGGTCAGCCCCAGCATTTT
CDR3: CAWSTGQAGQPQHF

V: TRBV7-8
D: TRBD2
length: 15
size: few
J: TRBJ2-1
DNA: TGTGCCAGCAGCTCGACTAGCGGGAGTTACAATGAGCAGTTCTTC
CDR3: CASSSTSGSYNEQFF

V: TRBV7-8
D: .
length: 14
size: .
J: TRBJ2-1
DNA: TGTGCCAGCAGCCCCTACGGGGGATACAATGAGCAGTTCTTC
CDR3: CASSPYGGYNEQFF

V: TRBV11-2
D: TRBD1
length: 19
size: .
J: TRBJ1-2
DNA: TGTGCCAGCAGCTCACCCCCTGGACAGGGACGTTTTGTGGACTATGGCTACACCTTC
CDR3: CASSSPPGQGRFVDYGYTF

V: TRBV6-6
D: .
length: 12
size: .
J: TRBJ2-2
DNA: TGTGCCAGCAGAGGAGACACCGGGGAGCTGTTTTTT
CDR3: CASRGDTGELFF

V: TRBV16
D: .
length: 14
size: .
J: TRBJ2-7
DNA: TGTGCCAGCAGCCCGCCGATAGCCACCTACGAGCAGTACTTC
CDR3: CASSPPIATYEQYF

V: TRBV11-2
D: TRBD2
length: 15
size: .
J: TRBJ2-3
DNA: TGTGCCAGCAGCTTAGGCGGGAGGGTGGGAGATACGCAGTATTTT
CDR3: CASSLGGRVGDTQYF

V: TRBV7-7
D: TRBD1
length: 16
size: .
J: TRBJ1-6
DNA: TGTGCTAGCAGCTCGGACAGGAGCTCCTATAATTCACCCCTCCACTTT
CDR3: CASSSDRSSYNSPLHF

V: TRBV11-2
D: .
length: 15
size: .
J: TRBJ2-1
DNA: TGTGCCAGCAGCTTAGTGTCCCGCGGACTTGGGGAGCAGTTCTTC
CDR3: CASSLVSRGLGEQFF

V: TRBV21-1
D: .
length: 18
size: .
J: TRBJ2-2
DNA: TGTGCCAGCAGCAAGTGGGTCAGGGCCCAATGCCACACCGGGGAGCTGTTTTTT
CDR3: CASSKWVRAQCHTGELFF

V: TRBV6-6
D: .
length: 15
size: .
J: TRBJ1-5
DNA: TGTGCCAGCAGTTACTCGATGGGGCACAATCAGCCCCAGCATTTT
CDR3: CASSYSMGHNQPQHF

V: TRBV5-1
D: .
length: 15
size: .
J: TRBJ1-4
DNA: TGCGCCAGCAGCTTGTCTTCCCAGGGAAATGAAAAACTGTTTTTT
CDR3: CASSLSSQGNEKLFF

V: TRBV6-5
D: .
length: 13
size: .
J: TRBJ1-5
DNA: TGTGCCAGCAGTCGACGGGGAAATCAGCCCCAGCATTTT
CDR3: CASSRRGNQPQHF

V: TRBV19
D: .
length: 15
size: .
J: TRBJ1-1
DNA: TGTGCCAGCCCCCCAAGTAAGACAACCAACACTGAAGCTTTCTTT
CDR3: CASPPSKTTNTEAFF

V: TRBV4-2
D: TRBD2
length: 17
size: .
J: TRBJ2-2
DNA: TGTGCCAGCAGCCAAGGGTCAGGACTAGCGGCCGCCGGGGAGCTGTTTTTT
CDR3: CASSQGSGLAAAGELFF

V: TRBV11-3
D: TRBD1
length: 14
size: .
J: TRBJ2-7
DNA: TGTGCCAGCAGCCCAGACCCAGGGGGAGTCGAGCAGTACTTC
CDR3: CASSPDPGGVEQYF

V: TRBV2
D: TRBD1
length: 17
size: .
J: TRBJ1-2
DNA: TGTGCCAGCAGTGAATGGACAGGTCAGGGGGCTAACTATGGCTACACCTTC
CDR3: CASSEWTGQGANYGYTF

V: TRBV5-1
D: .
length: 16
size: .
J: TRBJ2-2
DNA: TGCGCCAGCAGCTTCGAGGCAGGGGTTTTCACCGGGGAGCTGTTTTTT
CDR3: CASSFEAGVFTGELFF

V: TRBV2
D: .
length: 14
size: .
J: TRBJ2-3
DNA: TGTGCCAGCAGCCGGGGGGCCATCACAGATACGCAGTATTTT
CDR3: CASSRGAITDTQYF

V: TRBV30
D: TRBD2
length: 14
size: .
J: TRBJ2-1
DNA: TGTGCCTTCGACTCGGGACTAGCTCTCAATGAGCAGTTCTTC
CDR3: CAFDSGLALNEQFF

V: TRBV5-4
D: TRBD2
length: 15
size: .
J: TRBJ2-2
DNA: TGTGCCAGCAGCTTGGTTCTAGCGGGGGCCGGGGAGCTGTTTTTT
CDR3: CASSLVLAGAGELFF

V: TRBV27
D: .
length: 15
size: .
J: TRBJ2-7
DNA: TGTGCCAGCAGTCGAGCTAGCGTAGGGGTCTACGAGCAGTACTTC
CDR3: CASSRASVGVYEQYF

V: TRBV7-2
D: .
length: 11
size: .
J: TRBJ2-1
DNA: TGTGCCAGCAGCTTAAAGCTGATACCGTTCTTC
CDR3: CASSLKLIPFF

V: TRBV7-6
D: .
length: 14
size: .
J: TRBJ1-1
DNA: TGTGCCAGCAGCCCCCGGACGGACAATACTGAAGCTTTCTTT
CDR3: CASSPRTDNTEAFF

V: TRBV5-6
D: TRBD1
length: 17
size: .
J: TRBJ2-5
DNA: TGTGCCAGCAGCTTGGTCTCCGGGGACAGGGTTGGAGAGACCCAGTACTTC
CDR3: CASSLVSGDRVGETQYF